This is a list of T cell receptor beta chains from one sample in a study of CD8 T cells in ankylosing spondylitis. TCRdb reprocessed the 5' RACE reads with MiXCR, giving one entry per CDR3 protein. The sample consists of about 130,000 distinct CDR3 sequences, 6.5% to 9% of them appearing once. Material for sequencing was blood, either unsorted or a sorted T cell fraction (not recorded which). Receptor source: a male donor with ankylosing spondylitis or in good health (not recorded which). Both conserved end residues are part of each CDR3. Fields, in order: D gene, clone size, J gene, V gene, CDR3 protein, CDR3 DNA. A D gene is named only where the DNA matches it firmly. Size tells how often a clone was seen (once, few, many) or the class of an expanded clone, and some rows leave it out.

TRBD2	many	TRBJ2-7	TRBV18	CASSLTSGRVNEQYF	TGTGCCAGCTCACTAACTAGCGGGAGAGTAAACGAGCAGTACTTC
TRBD1	many	TRBJ2-7	TRBV20-1	CSARGDSTYEQYF	TGCAGTGCTAGAGGGGACAGTACCTACGAGCAGTACTTC
NA	NA	TRBJ2-7	TRBV20-1	CSAREDSSHEQYF	TGCAGTGCTAGAGAAGACAGTTCCCACGAGCAGTACTTC
NA	many	TRBJ1-2	TRBV12-3/TRBV12-4	CASSLGTESGYTF	TGTGCCAGCAGTTTAGGGACAGAGAGTGGCTACACCTTC
TRBD2	many	TRBJ2-1	TRBV28	CASSLTSARYNEQFF	TGTGCCAGCAGTCTTACTAGCGCCAGATACAATGAGCAGTTCTTC
NA	NA	TRBJ2-1	TRBV10-3	CAIKGSGYGNEQFF	TGTGCCATCAAGGGTTCAGGGTACGGCAATGAGCAGTTCTTC
TRBD1	many	TRBJ1-4	TRBV12-3/TRBV12-4	CASSPTPAGQYEKLFF	TGTGCCAGCAGTCCGACCCCCGCGGGACAGTATGAAAAACTGTTTTTT
NA	many	TRBJ2-1	TRBV2	CASSDDGPYNEQFF	TGTGCCAGCAGCGATGACGGGCCCTACAATGAGCAGTTCTTC
NA	NA	TRBJ2-5	TRBV20-1	CSASRLSRETQYF	TGCAGTGCAAGCCGACTTAGCCGGGAGACCCAGTACTTC
TRBD1	many	TRBJ1-3	TRBV20-1	CRAGGEGASSGNTIYF	TGCAGGGCCGGAGGGGAGGGGGCGAGCTCTGGAAACACCATATATTTT
NA	many	TRBJ2-7	TRBV10-2	CASSDMSEQYF	TGCGCCAGCAGTGACATGTCCGAGCAGTACTTC
NA	NA	TRBJ2-5	TRBV12-3/TRBV12-4	CASSHTLGQPHTQETQYF	TGTGCCAGCAGCCACACCCTCGGACAGCCTCATACCCAAGAGACCCAGTACTTC
TRBD1	many	TRBJ1-2	TRBV20-1	CSAVRTGVNGYTF	TGCAGTGCCGTACGAACAGGGGTAAATGGCTACACCTTC
TRBD1	NA	TRBJ1-2	TRBV4-1	CASSQADGSVTGRYGYTF	TGCGCCAGCAGCCAAGCCGACGGATCTGTGACAGGGCGCTATGGCTACACCTTC
TRBD2	many	TRBJ2-3	TRBV5-1	CASSLEGTSAYTDTQYF	TGCGCCAGCAGCTTGGAGGGGACTAGCGCTTACACAGATACGCAGTATTTT
TRBD2	many	TRBJ2-3	TRBV4-3	CASSQEVAGDNTDTQYF	TGCGCCAGCAGCCAAGAGGTAGCGGGAGATAACACAGATACGCAGTATTTT
NA	many	TRBJ1-6	TRBV28	CAVRGPNSPLHF	TGTGCCGTCCGGGGTCCTAATTCACCCCTCCACTTT
TRBD2	many	TRBJ2-1	TRBV4-3	CASSRGLAGVNNEQFF	TGCGCCAGCAGCCGCGGACTAGCGGGAGTAAACAATGAGCAGTTCTTC
TRBD2	many	TRBJ2-1	TRBV20-1	CSAETGTSGSRSYNEQFF	TGCAGTGCTGAAACCGGGACTAGCGGGAGTCGGTCCTACAATGAGCAGTTCTTC
TRBD1	many	TRBJ1-2	TRBV5-1	CASSSRDRGDGYTF	TGCGCCAGCAGCTCCCGGGACAGGGGAGATGGCTACACCTTC
NA	many	TRBJ2-7	TRBV2	CASSETDEQYF	TGTGCCAGCAGTGAGACTGACGAGCAGTACTTC
NA	NA	TRBJ1-2	TRBV24-1	CATSDFGGATNYGYTF	TGTGCCACCAGTGATTTTGGGGGGGCGACTAATTATGGCTACACCTTC
NA	many	TRBJ2-3	TRBV7-2	CASSLWADGRGADTQYF	TGTGCCAGCAGCCTTTGGGCGGATGGCAGAGGAGCAGATACGCAGTATTTT
NA	NA	TRBJ1-1	TRBV10-3	CAISSRANTEAFF	TGTGCCATCAGTTCCCGTGCGAACACTGAAGCTTTCTTT
NA	many	TRBJ1-4	TRBV15	CATSRPLGQLFF	TGTGCCACCAGCAGGCCCCTCGGGCAACTGTTTTTT
TRBD2	few	TRBJ2-2	TRBV5-4	CASSKPGLRNTGELFF	TGTGCCAGCAGCAAGCCGGGACTAAGAAACACCGGGGAGCTGTTTTTT
NA	many	TRBJ1-3	TRBV27	CASSPYSLGDSGNTIYF	TGTGCCAGCAGTCCTTACTCCCTAGGTGACTCTGGAAACACCATATATTTT
NA	many	TRBJ2-7	TRBV3-1	CASSPMGYEQYF	TGTGCCAGCAGCCCGATGGGCTACGAGCAGTACTTC
TRBD1	many	TRBJ1-5	TRBV6-1	CASSDRRTGLQPQHF	TGTGCCAGCAGTGACCGTAGGACAGGGCTGCAGCCCCAGCATTTT
NA	many	TRBJ1-1	TRBV5-1	CASSSGRLGPEAFF	TGCGCCAGCAGCTCCGGACGGCTCGGGCCTGAAGCTTTCTTT
TRBD2	NA	TRBJ2-1	TRBV5-4	CASSSSGGAVYNEQFF	TGTGCCAGCAGCAGTAGCGGGGGGGCCGTTTACAATGAGCAGTTCTTC
TRBD2	many	TRBJ2-3	TRBV12-3/TRBV12-4	CASNPTSGGADTQYF	TGTGCCAGCAACCCGACTAGCGGGGGTGCAGATACGCAGTATTTT
NA	many	TRBJ2-7	TRBV12-3/TRBV12-4	CASSLSGWERVKEQYF	TGTGCCAGCAGTCTTTCCGGGTGGGAGCGAGTTAAGGAGCAGTACTTC
NA	many	TRBJ2-5	TRBV6-1	CASSRRLVETQYF	TGTGCCAGCAGCCGCAGGCTAGTGGAGACCCAGTACTTC
NA	NA	TRBJ1-5	TRBV5-5	CASSLEPGFGGNQPQHF	TGTGCCAGCAGCTTGGAACCAGGGTTTGGAGGCAATCAGCCCCAGCATTTT
NA	large	TRBJ1-1	TRBV20-1	CSAREGTEAFF	TGCAGTGCTAGGGAAGGCACTGAAGCTTTCTTT
NA	many	TRBJ2-3	TRBV29-1	CSVAPSTDTQYF	TGCAGCGTTGCCCCTAGCACAGATACGCAGTATTTT
NA	many	TRBJ2-7	TRBV20-1	CSATTSGPYEQYF	TGCAGTGCTACGACAAGCGGACCCTACGAGCAGTACTTC
TRBD1	many	TRBJ1-5	TRBV5-6	CASSFGTAIQPQHF	TGTGCCAGCAGCTTTGGGACAGCGATTCAGCCCCAGCATTTT
NA	many	TRBJ1-3	TRBV5-1	CASIRLRGIGNTIYF	TGCGCCAGCATCCGGTTAAGGGGGATCGGAAACACCATATATTTT
TRBD2	many	TRBJ2-3	TRBV27	CASSLSLPGIAGGRTDTQYF	TGTGCCAGCAGTTTATCGCTCCCGGGTATAGCGGGGGGGCGCACAGATACGCAGTATTTT
NA	many	TRBJ2-6	TRBV29-1	CSVRLSGAGANVLTF	TGCAGCGTGCGATTATCCGGAGCTGGGGCCAACGTCCTGACTTTC
TRBD1	many	TRBJ1-2	TRBV29-1	CSVVTGTDGYTF	TGCAGCGTTGTAACCGGGACAGATGGCTACACCTTC
NA	many	TRBJ2-3	TRBV11-3	CASSVWRGRRDTQYF	TGTGCCAGCAGCGTCTGGCGGGGAAGGAGAGATACGCAGTATTTT
NA	many	TRBJ2-5	TRBV7-2	CASSSSGLLYQETQYF	TGTGCCAGCAGCTCATCGGGACTCCTGTACCAAGAGACCCAGTACTTC
TRBD1	many	TRBJ2-1	TRBV10-3	CAIGGQPGQGSSEQFF	TGTGCCATCGGCGGCCAACCGGGACAGGGATCAAGTGAGCAGTTCTTC
NA	NA	TRBJ2-1	TRBV5-1	CASSPTQVEQFF	TGCGCCAGCAGCCCCACCCAGGTTGAGCAGTTCTTC
NA	many	TRBJ1-3	TRBV3-1	CASSQASRAAGNTIYF	TGTGCCAGCAGCCAAGCTTCGAGGGCCGCTGGAAACACCATATATTTT
NA	many	TRBJ1-1	TRBV12-3/TRBV12-4	CASTLGGGNTEAFF	TGTGCCAGCACCCTAGGGGGGGGGAACACTGAAGCTTTCTTT
NA	many	TRBJ2-1	TRBV6-2/TRBV6-3	CASSYRGEPSYNEQFF	TGTGCCAGCAGTTACCGTGGCGAGCCCTCCTACAATGAGCAGTTCTTC
TRBD2	many	TRBJ2-3	TRBV20-1	CSATLTSGYSDTQYF	TGCAGTGCCACCTTGACTAGCGGGTACTCGGATACGCAGTATTTT
NA	many	TRBJ2-2	TRBV9	CASSVASGYTGELFF	TGTGCCAGCAGCGTAGCCTCTGGGTACACCGGGGAGCTGTTTTTT
NA	many	TRBJ2-7	TRBV5-1	CASSLGTEDYEQYF	TGCGCCAGCAGCTTAGGAACAGAAGACTACGAGCAGTACTTC
NA	many	TRBJ1-2	TRBV20-1	CSASVSGRDGYTF	TGCAGTGCTAGCGTTAGTGGTAGGGATGGCTACACCTTC
TRBD1	many	TRBJ1-6	TRBV7-9	CASSLFRDSGGISPLHF	TGTGCCAGCAGCTTATTCCGGGACAGCGGCGGCATTTCACCCCTCCACTTT
NA	many	TRBJ2-7	TRBV25-1	CASSEPYEQYF	TGTGCCAGCAGTGAACCCTACGAGCAGTACTTC
NA	many	TRBJ1-6	TRBV5-1	CASRRDEYNSPLHF	TGCGCCAGCCGCAGGGATGAGTATAATTCACCCCTCCACTTT